The following is a T cell receptor (beta chain) sequence with its context. What it binds is unknown. One end of the junction varies from germline; a read error may be responsible. The data belong to a study of post-analysis software for immune sequencing data. At the level of the study: Progressive-relapsing, secondary progressive and relapsing-remitting multiple sclerosis were among the disease courses included.

Presence of unique molecular identifiers characterized the TCR beta cDNA libraries. In TCRdb, the PCR reads were re-called with MiXCR into one record per CDR3 protein. The table lists approximately 440,000 distinct CDR3 sequences, around 40% of them singletons. Study-wide points: People with multiple sclerosis had a significantly lower normalized Chao1 diversity than controls did. The F measure placed samples prepared in the same batch into strongly shared clusters.

The sequencing input was blood. This clonotype was sampled from a girl between 10 and 17 years old with multiple sclerosis.

The chain's CDR3 is CASSESLAGSCEQYF. In nucleotides, the CDR3 is TGTGCCAGCAGTGAATCGCTAGCGGGATCCTGCGAGCAGTACTTC. The chain combines TRBV25-1 with TRBJ2-4; TRBD2 aligns across 9 bases. The J call is in doubt because the DNA end fits TRBJ2-7 better. There are 15 residues in the CDR3. Germline CDR1 reads MGHDK; CDR2 reads SYGVNS.